Presented here are 26 T cell receptor beta chains from one specimen sequenced in a study of blood T cell repertoires in COVID-19. Method: immunoSEQ multiplex PCR; TCRdb's copy keeps in-frame clones and lacks some. This table has about 120,000 clones, 75% to 90% appearing once. Sequenced: peripheral blood. The receptors stem from a man aged 30 to 39 with acute or convalescent COVID-19.

The gene calls are TRBV6-5 and TRBJ1-1; 9 bases align to TRBD1. Germline V gene data show CDR1 as MNHEY and CDR2 as SVGAGI. The CDR3 has 15 amino acids. V was pared by 7 bases and J by 8 bases, with 14 bases of the junction left unmatched. In nucleotides, the CDR3 is TGTGCCAGCACCCCCAGGAACAGGGGGCTTGGCGAAGCTTTCTTT. It encodes CASTPRNRGLGEAFF.

In this sample, this clone turned up many times. The genes are TRBV9 and TRBJ2-1; TRBD2 agrees at 11 bases. This CDR3 spans 17 amino acids. V trimming: 3 bases; J trimming: 2 bases; junction bases outside the gene matches: 7. The V gene's germline CDR1 is SGDLS and CDR2 YYNGEE. CDR3 coding DNA: TGTGCCAGCAGCGCCGAACGACTAGCGGGGACCTACAATGAGCAGTTCTTC. Amino acid sequence: CASSAERLAGTYNEQFF.

Note on this clone: Lacking the conserved final phenylalanine or tryptophan, this CDR3 likely reflects a read error. The CDR3: CASSLSGGGENIQYL. The CDR3 DNA sequence: TGTGCCAGCAGCTTGTCCGGCGGGGGCGAGAACATTCAGTACCTC. This sequence joins TRBV5-5 and TRBJ2-4; tentatively, D is TRBD2 (7 bases). The germline CDR1 and CDR2 sequences are SGHKS and YYEKEE (reference sequence). The CDR3 runs to 15 residues. V lost 1 base to trimming and J lost 7 bases, with 15 bases between them.

The chain employs TRBV7-9 and TRBJ1-4; 8 bases line up with TRBD1. CDR1 and CDR2 (germline): SEHNR, FQNEAQ (reference sequence). The CDR3 loop spans 14 amino acids. Trimming cost V 2 bases and J 8 bases; bases outside gene matches: 4. CDR3 region: CASSLRQGNEKLFF. The CDR3 nucleotides are TGTGCCAGCAGCTTAAGACAGGGGAACGAAAAACTGTTTTTT.

This clone was recorded only once. This chain joins TRBV10-1 and TRBJ2-1, with a tentative D call TRBD2 (5 bases). Germline loops: CDR1 WNHNN, CDR2 SYGVQD (reference sequence). The CDR3 spans 13 residues. With 7 bases removed from V and 6 bases from J, the gap between germline ends came to 13 bases. The CDR3 DNA reads TGCGCCAGCAATCCCCCTGGGAGCAATGAGCAGTTCTTC. It yields the protein CASNPPGSNEQFF.

Here the CDR3 reads CAWDRGRDTEAFF. CDR3 coding DNA: TGTGCCTGGGACAGGGGGCGCGACACTGAAGCTTTCTTT. This chain links TRBV30 with TRBJ1-1; 10 bases match TRBD1. This CDR3 is built from 13 residues. Germline CDR1 and CDR2: GTSNPN and SVGIG (reference sequence). V lost 5 bases and J lost 3; bases outside the gene matches: 3.

J is TRBJ2-1 and V is TRBV24-1; perhaps TRBD1 as D (6 bases). CDR1 and CDR2 from the germline V gene are KGHDR and SFDVKD. The CDR3 is 15 amino acids. V was cut by 4 bases and J by 3 bases, with 12 bases left in between. The CDR3 loop is CATSDPRGGYNEQFF. CDR3 DNA: TGTGCCACCAGTGACCCTAGAGGGGGCTACAATGAGCAGTTCTTC.

This chain joins TRBV5-4 and TRBJ2-5, with D perhaps matching TRBD1 (8 bases). The CDR3 runs 16 residues. Germline values: CDR1 SGHNT, CDR2 YYREEE (reference sequence). V lost 0 bases and J lost 5, with 17 bases in between. The CDR3 DNA is TGTGCCAGCAGCTTGGCGGGCAGGGGGCGGGAGGAGACCCAGTACTTC. It specifies CASSLAGRGREETQYF. The entire variable domain, with the rest obtained from reference TRBV5-4 and TRBJ2-5, is as follows: ETGVTQSPTHLIKTRGQQVTLRCSSQSGHNTVSWYQQALGQGPQFIFQYYREEENGRGNFPPRFSGLQFPNYSSELNVNALELDDSALYLCASSLAGRGREETQYFGPGTRLLVL.

This chain connects TRBV3-1 (or the pseudogene TRBV3-2) to TRBJ1-2; TRBD1 is a possible D gene (5 bases). V was trimmed by 0 bases and J by 8 bases, leaving 16 bases between them. Germline assignment: CDR1 LGHDT and CDR2 YNNKEL (reference sequence). The CDR3 contains 15 residues. CDR3 region: CASSQDMWQGLGYTF. DNA of the CDR3: TGTGCCAGCAGCCAAGATATGTGGCAGGGTCTAGGCTACACCTTC.

The CDR3 is CASSSFGQVSPLHF. The CDR3 DNA sequence: TGTGCCAGCAGCTCGTTTGGACAGGTTTCACCCCTCCACTTT. The chain couples TRBV7-2 to TRBJ1-6, with TRBD1 matching over 7 bases. Germline lookup yields CDR1 SGHTA and CDR2 FQGNSA. V was clipped by 4 bases and J by 9 bases; unmatched bases: 6. CDR3 size: 14 residues.

This clone has only one observation. One junction end disagrees with the germline gene, perhaps due to a read error. The chain couples TRBV5-1 to TRBJ1-2; tentative D call: TRBD1 (5 bases). Looked up from germline, CDR1 is SGHRS and CDR2 is YFSETQ. This CDR3 is built from 16 residues. In DNA form, the CDR3 reads TGCACCAGCAGCAGGTCGGGGCGGGAATCAAACTATGGCTACACCTTC. As protein: CTSSRSGRESNYGYTF.

The chain recombines TRBV4-3 with TRBJ2-3; 10 positions agree with TRBD2. The junction had 1 base not matched to a gene; V was cut back by 1 base and J by 3 bases. The length of the CDR3 is 15 residues. Looked up from germline, CDR1 is LGHNA and CDR2 is YSLEER. The CDR3 DNA follows: TGCGCCAGCAGCCAAGTAGCGGGGGGAACAGATACGCAGTATTTT. Residues: CASSQVAGGTDTQYF.

The chain links TRBV7-9 to TRBJ1-2; 7 nucleotides agree with TRBD1. The CDR3 consists of 13 residues. The ends lost 5 bases at V and 2 bases at J; junction bases unmatched: 2. CDR1 is SEHNR and CDR2 is FQNEAQ in the germline V gene (reference sequence). CDR3: CASSPGQNYGYTF. In nucleotides, the CDR3 is TGTGCCAGCAGCCCGGGACAGAACTATGGCTACACCTTC.

The chain is built from TRBV7-9 and TRBJ1-1; tentatively, D is TRBD1 (5 bases). The germline gives CDR1 SEHNR, CDR2 FQNEAQ (reference sequence). CDR3 length: 14 residues. Trimming removed 2 bases from V and 2 bases from J, with 9 bases in between. The CDR3 spells CASSLTQVNTEAFF. Here the CDR3 DNA reads TGTGCCAGCAGCTTAACACAGGTAAACACTGAAGCTTTCTTT.

The gene calls are TRBV6-5 and TRBJ2-1; tentatively, D is TRBD2 (5 bases). The germline V gene encodes CDR1 MNHEY and CDR2 SVGAGI. This CDR3 has 13 residues. Between the trimmed V and J ends, which lost 8 bases and 1 base, there was a span of 9 bases. The CDR3 sequence is CASGSSSYNEQFF. As DNA, the CDR3 is TGTGCCAGCGGGAGTTCGTCCTACAATGAGCAGTTCTTC.

This rearrangement joins TRBV7-2 to TRBJ1-5, with D maybe TRBD1 (6 bases). Looked up from germline, CDR1 is SGHTA and CDR2 is FQGNSA. Trimming removed 3 bases at V and 7 bases at J, with 10 bases between. This CDR3 comprises 13 residues. CDR3: CASSFGTQQPQHF. DNA for the CDR3: TGTGCCAGCAGCTTTGGGACACAACAGCCCCAGCATTTT. Complete variable domain (other parts from reference TRBV7-2 and TRBJ1-5): GAGVSQSPSNKVTEKGKDVELRCDPISGHTALYWYRQSLGQGLEFLIYFQGNSAPDKSGLPSDRFSAERTGGSVSTLTIQRTQQEDSAVYLCASSFGTQQPQHFGDGTRLSIL.

This chain links TRBV12-1 with TRBJ2-1; the D call of TRBD2 is as the table states it, not checked on the DNA. TRBV12-1 is a pseudogene. This CDR3 contains 20 residues. CDR3 sequence: CASSANPGLAGGPGYNEQFF. CDR3 DNA sequence: TGTGCCAGCAGCGCAAACCCGGGACTAGCGGGAGGGCCGGGGTACAATGAGCAGTTCTTC.

J is TRBJ2-3 and V is TRBV30; TRBD2 matches 10 bases. This CDR3 has 15 residues. Trimming took 8 bases from V and 1 from J; bases not matched to a gene: 9. Germline-derived CDR1 and CDR2 are GTSNPN and SVGIG (reference sequence). The CDR3 loop is CAHDRAGGGTDTQYF. The CDR3 region has the DNA TGTGCCCACGACAGAGCGGGAGGGGGCACAGATACGCAGTATTTT.

This chain joins TRBV6-5 and TRBJ1-5, with 8 bases aligning to TRBD1. The CDR3 totals 15 residues. The ends lost 0 bases at V and 9 bases at J; junction bases unmatched: 7. Germline V gives CDR1 MNHEY, CDR2 SVGAGI. CDR3 in amino acids: CASSYSGQEPWPQHF. The DNA for the CDR3 is TGTGCCAGCAGTTACTCGGGACAGGAGCCTTGGCCCCAGCATTTT.

This sequence joins TRBV5-4 and TRBJ1-2; a weak D match, TRBD1 (6 bases). CDR1 and CDR2 (germline): SGHNT, YYREEE (reference sequence). Trimming pared 9 bases from V and 10 bases from J, leaving 19 bases between. The CDR3 extends over 12 amino acids. The CDR3, as DNA: TGTGCCACCGTGACAGGAAGAAGGTCCTACACCTTC. It specifies CATVTGRRSYTF.

The chain uses TRBV10-2 and TRBJ1-1; D perhaps matches TRBD1 (6 bases). This CDR3 region has 16 residues. Germline CDR1 reads WSHSY; CDR2 reads SAAADI. Trimming pared 3 bases from V and 1 base from J, leaving 15 bases between. The CDR3 nucleotides read TGCGCCAGCAGTGATCTCAGGGGCGCAGGGAACACTGAAGCTTTCTTT. Translation gives CASSDLRGAGNTEAFF.

J is TRBJ1-5 and V is TRBV30; 7 positions agree with TRBD1. Trimming took 2 bases from V and 2 from J; bases not matched to a gene: 3. The germline CDR1 and CDR2 sequences are GTSNPN and SVGIG (reference sequence). This CDR3 comprises 14 residues. CDR3 nucleotides: TGTGCCTGGAGTAGCACAGGGGGCAATCAGCCCCAGCATTTT. Translating it yields CAWSSTGGNQPQHF.

The chain employs TRBV30 and TRBJ1-3, with D tentatively TRBD1 (6 bases). Germline assignment: CDR1 GTSNPN and CDR2 SVGIG (reference sequence). The CDR3 contains 14 residues. Trimming removed 0 bases at V and 4 bases at J, with 10 bases between. In DNA, the CDR3 is TGTGCCTGGAGTGTATCGGGGGGCGGAAACACCATATATTTT. Protein sequence: CAWSVSGGGNTIYF.

The chain carries TRBV29-1 and TRBJ2-1; the match to TRBD2 covers 11 bases. Trimming took 6 bases from V and 6 from J; bases not matched to a gene: 4. Looked up from germline, CDR1 is SQVTM and CDR2 is ANQGSEA. There are 13 residues in the CDR3. CDR3 sequence: CSVTSGSGNEQFF. In nucleotides, the CDR3 is TGCAGCGTAACTAGCGGGAGTGGCAATGAGCAGTTCTTC.

The chain is built from TRBV5-4 and TRBJ2-1; 10 bases align to TRBD2. The CDR3 totals 15 residues. V dropped 4 bases and J dropped 7; count of bases not matched to a gene: 8. The germline V gene encodes CDR1 SGHNT and CDR2 YYREEE (reference sequence). CDR3 in DNA: TGTGCCAGCAGCCCCGCTAGCGGGAGTGTAAATGAGCAGTTCTTC. Protein: CASSPASGSVNEQFF. Combining the CDR3 with reference TRBV5-4 and TRBJ2-1 gives the whole variable domain ETGVTQSPTHLIKTRGQQVTLRCSSQSGHNTVSWYQQALGQGPQFIFQYYREEENGRGNFPPRFSGLQFPNYSSELNVNALELDDSALYLCASSPASGSVNEQFFGPGTRLTVL.

The chain uses TRBV6-5 and TRBJ1-2; D might be TRBD1 (6 bases). The CDR3 consists of 14 residues. V lost 11 bases, J lost 1 base, and 17 bases lay in between. Germline-derived CDR1 and CDR2 are MNHEY and SVGAGI. The CDR3: CAGAPGTFNYGYTF. The CDR3 coding sequence is TGTGCCGGTGCCCCAGGGACATTTAACTATGGCTACACCTTC.